This TCR beta chain originates from a study of identifying expanded T cells in peripheral blood. Regarding the study as a whole: Differentially abundant clones: around 1.2 between replicates, 16.4 at 2 to 3 weeks, approximately 18 at four. Clone count variance between roughly 2-week samples rose with total template count.

To note about this clone: Antigen: not known.

Collection occurred without any documented infections or immune events in donors. Profiled with immunoSEQ multiplex PCR; TCRdb holds only in-frame clones, not every one. The table has more than 50,000 clones, over 80% seen once. With 5 bases clipped from V and 2 bases from J, the junction kept 7 bases outside the gene matches. Per germline, CDR1 GTSNPN and CDR2 SVGIG (reference sequence). The CDR3 is 14 amino acids. The source of this sequence is a person aged 18 to 70 in good health. The chain uses TRBV30 and TRBJ2-3; 7 bases agree with TRBD2. The source material was blood. The CDR3 bases are TGTGCCTGGCAGGTGGGGGGGATCACAGATACGCAGTATTTT. Encoded protein: CAWQVGGITDTQYF.